These 9 T cell receptor beta chains share one sample of origin, sequenced in a study of identical twins. TCRdb reprocessed the 5' RACE reads with MiXCR, giving one entry per CDR3 protein. The table has 690,000 or so distinct CDR3 sequences, 5.5% to 7.5% seen once. Sequenced material: naive T cells sorted from blood. These receptor sequences come from a man between 18 and 29 years old in good health.

The sample holds many counts of this clonotype. The rearrangement links TRBV5-1 to TRBJ2-5; 7 nucleotides line up with TRBD2. CDR1 and CDR2 (germline): SGHRS, YFSETQ. J gave up 2 bases and V 2 bases, and 3 bases lay outside the gene matches. There are 14 residues in the CDR3. The DNA for the CDR3 is TGCGCCAGCAGCTTAGGTAGCGGGCAAGAGACCCAGTACTTC. This encodes CASSLGSGQETQYF.

This clonotype was seen a few times. J is TRBJ2-7 and V is TRBV2; TRBD1 is a possible D gene (6 bases). Germline V gene lookup returns CDR1 SNHLY and CDR2 FYNNEI. V was pared by 6 bases and J by 6 bases, with 18 bases between. There are 14 residues in the CDR3. The CDR3 DNA is TGTGCCAGCAGCCTACAGGGTACCCCTACCGAGCAGTACTTC. It yields the protein CASSLQGTPTEQYF.

The sample holds many counts of this clonotype. The rearrangement uses TRBV20-1 and TRBJ2-1; D unresolved. The CDR3 is 15 amino acids. The ends were cut back, 2 bases at V and 0 bases at J, with 11 bases in the middle. CDR1 and CDR2 from the germline V gene are DFQATT and SNEGSKA (reference sequence). DNA for the CDR3: TGCAGTGCTAGATACCCCTCCAGCTCCTACAATGAGCAGTTCTTC. Its translation: CSARYPSSSYNEQFF.

This clonotype was recorded many times. CDR3 loop: CSAPNLAASTDTQYF. The CDR3 coding sequence is TGCAGTGCCCCAAACCTAGCGGCTAGCACAGATACGCAGTATTTT. The chain combines TRBV20-1 with TRBJ2-3, with 7 nucleotides matching TRBD2. Germline V lookup: CDR1 DFQATT, CDR2 SNEGSKA (reference sequence). CDR3 length equals 15 residues. Trimming removed 6 bases from V and 0 bases from J; junction bases left unmatched: 9.

The chain carries TRBV6-1 and TRBJ2-7; D is unresolved. The V end was cut by 5 bases, the J end by 2 bases, with 10 bases between. This CDR3 contains 13 residues. Per the germline V gene, CDR1 is MNHNS and CDR2 is SASEGT. The CDR3 sequence is CASSISITYEQYF. CDR3 DNA: TGTGCCAGCAGTATTTCCATTACCTACGAGCAGTACTTC.

This clonotype came up many times. The chain links TRBV4-1 to TRBJ2-3; perhaps TRBD1 as D (5 bases). Germline V gene lookup returns CDR1 MGHRA and CDR2 YSYEKL. The ends were cut back, 0 bases at V and 1 base at J, with 14 bases in the middle. CDR3 length: 17 residues. The CDR3 DNA follows: TGCGCCAGCAGCCAAGAAGCGACTGGGGCAGGCACAGATACGCAGTATTTT. Protein: CASSQEATGAGTDTQYF.

The table lists this clonotype with many counts. The rearrangement uses TRBV10-3 and TRBJ1-4, with D possibly TRBD1 on 5 matching bases. Germline lookup yields CDR1 ENHRY and CDR2 SYGVKD. With 7 bases removed from V and 8 bases from J, the gap between germline ends came to 17 bases. The CDR3 length is 14 residues. CDR3 bases: TGTGCCATCACCCCGGGAGGCCGGGGCGAAAAACTGTTTTTT. Encoded protein: CAITPGGRGEKLFF.

This clonotype showed up many times. The genes are TRBV5-4 and TRBJ1-1, with D unresolved. The germline V and J ends were trimmed by 2 bases and 3 bases, with 11 bases remaining between them. Germline V gene lookup returns CDR1 SGHNT and CDR2 YYREEE (reference sequence). The length of the CDR3 is 14 residues. CDR3 coding DNA: TGTGCCAGCAGCTTCGTACGCTCCGACACTGAAGCTTTCTTT. It translates to CASSFVRSDTEAFF.

This clonotype was observed a few times. This chain connects TRBV27 to TRBJ2-7; D gene unclear. Trimming took off 6 bases at V and 6 bases at J, with 12 bases between the two ends. The CDR3 is made up of 12 amino acids. The germline V gene has CDR1 MNHEY and CDR2 SMNVEV (reference sequence). CDR3 sequence (DNA): TGTGCCAGCAGAGGTAGCACACTCGAGCAGTACGTC. It specifies CASRGSTLEQYV.